This T cell receptor (beta chain) was retrieved from a study of blood T cell repertoires in COVID-19. The wider study: PBMCs, B-cell-depleted T cells, or T cells were the source of the cDNA or gDNA that made up the material.

Trimming took 0 bases from V and 6 from J, leaving 18 bases between them. CDR3 length: 16 amino acids. Per germline, CDR1 SGHRS and CDR2 YFSETQ. In the study's own analysis: Scientists estimated how many nucleated cells there were by amplifying reference gene primers. Generated by immunoSEQ multiplex PCR, the TCRdb table keeps only in-frame clones and is missing some. The DNA gave D and trimming, while V, J and clone size come from that table. The data show more than 400,000 clones, around 90% seen once. Enrolled through a virtual design, the participants were between about 18 and 100 years of age and came from some 25 US areas. Two consecutive negative NP/OP PCR tests, clearance, or resolved symptoms defined Cohort 3 recovery.

This chain links TRBV5-1 with TRBJ1-1; D is undetermined. The TCR was taken from a woman aged 18-29 years who had recovered from COVID-19. Specimen: PBMCs or T cells enriched from blood (not recorded which). In DNA form, the CDR3 reads TGCGCCAGCAGCTTGGCCCCCGGCTGGGAGGCCGCTGAAGCTTTCTTT. This translates into CASSLAPGWEAAEAFF.